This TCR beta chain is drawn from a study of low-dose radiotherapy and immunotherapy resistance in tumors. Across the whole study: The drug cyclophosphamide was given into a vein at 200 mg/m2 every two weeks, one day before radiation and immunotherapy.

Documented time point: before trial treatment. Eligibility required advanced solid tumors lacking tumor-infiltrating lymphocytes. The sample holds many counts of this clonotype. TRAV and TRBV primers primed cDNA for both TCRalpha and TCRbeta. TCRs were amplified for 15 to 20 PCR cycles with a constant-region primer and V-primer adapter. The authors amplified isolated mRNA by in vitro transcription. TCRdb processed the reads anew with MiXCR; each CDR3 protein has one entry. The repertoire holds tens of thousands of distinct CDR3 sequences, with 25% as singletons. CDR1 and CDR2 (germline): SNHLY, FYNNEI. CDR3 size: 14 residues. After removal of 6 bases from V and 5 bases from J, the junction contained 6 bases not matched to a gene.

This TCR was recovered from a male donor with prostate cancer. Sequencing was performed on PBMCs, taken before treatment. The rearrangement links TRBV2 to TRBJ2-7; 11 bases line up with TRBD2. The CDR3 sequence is CASSILAGGDEQYF. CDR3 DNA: TGTGCCAGCAGCATCCTAGCGGGAGGAGACGAGCAGTACTTC.